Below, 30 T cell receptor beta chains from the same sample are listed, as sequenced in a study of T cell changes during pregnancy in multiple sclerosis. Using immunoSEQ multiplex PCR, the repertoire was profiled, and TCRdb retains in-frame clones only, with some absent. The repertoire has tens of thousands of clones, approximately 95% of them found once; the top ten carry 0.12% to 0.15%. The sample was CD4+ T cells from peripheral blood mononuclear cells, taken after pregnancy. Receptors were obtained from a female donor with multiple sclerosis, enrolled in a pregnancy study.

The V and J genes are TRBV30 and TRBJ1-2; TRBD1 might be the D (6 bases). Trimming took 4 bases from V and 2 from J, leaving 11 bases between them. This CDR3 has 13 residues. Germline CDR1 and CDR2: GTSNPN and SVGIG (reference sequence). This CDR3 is CAWTGTLNYGYTF. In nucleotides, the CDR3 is TGTGCCTGGACCGGGACATTAAACTATGGCTACACCTTC.

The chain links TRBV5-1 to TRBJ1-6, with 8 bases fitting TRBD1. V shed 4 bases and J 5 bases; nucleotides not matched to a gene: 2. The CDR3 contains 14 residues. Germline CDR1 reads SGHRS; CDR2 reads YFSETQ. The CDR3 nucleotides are TGCGCCAGCAGCCAGGGACAGGATAATTCACCCCTCCACTTT. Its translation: CASSQGQDNSPLHF.

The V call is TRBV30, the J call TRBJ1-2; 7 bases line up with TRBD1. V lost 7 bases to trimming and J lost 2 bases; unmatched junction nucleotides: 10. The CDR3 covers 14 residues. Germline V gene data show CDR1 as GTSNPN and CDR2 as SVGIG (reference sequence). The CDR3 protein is CASRTGLTNYGYTF. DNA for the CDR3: TGTGCCTCCCGGACAGGCCTGACAAACTATGGCTACACCTTC. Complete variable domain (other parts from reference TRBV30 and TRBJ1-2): SQTIHQWPATLVQPVGSPLSLECTVEGTSNPNLYWYRQAAGRGLQLLFYSVGIGQISSEVPQNLSASRPQDRQFILSSKKLLLSDSGFYLCASRTGLTNYGYTFGSGTRLTVV.

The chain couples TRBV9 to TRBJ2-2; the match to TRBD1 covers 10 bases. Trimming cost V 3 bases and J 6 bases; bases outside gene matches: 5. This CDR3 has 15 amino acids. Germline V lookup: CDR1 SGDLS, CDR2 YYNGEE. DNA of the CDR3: TGTGCCAGCAGCGCCGGACAGGGGGTTGCCGGGGAGCTGTTTTTT. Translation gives CASSAGQGVAGELFF.

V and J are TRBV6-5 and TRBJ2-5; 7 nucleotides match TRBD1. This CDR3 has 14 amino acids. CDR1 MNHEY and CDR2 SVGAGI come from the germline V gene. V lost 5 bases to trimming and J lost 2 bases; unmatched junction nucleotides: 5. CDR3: CASSDDRVQETQYF. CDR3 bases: TGTGCCAGCAGTGACGACAGGGTTCAAGAGACCCAGTACTTC.

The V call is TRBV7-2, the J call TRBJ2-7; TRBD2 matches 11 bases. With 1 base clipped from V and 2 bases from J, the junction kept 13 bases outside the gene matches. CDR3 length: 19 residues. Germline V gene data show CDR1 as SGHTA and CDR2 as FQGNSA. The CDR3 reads CASSLVKATSGSRPYEQYF. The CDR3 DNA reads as TGTGCCAGCAGCTTAGTGAAGGCAACTAGCGGGAGCCGCCCCTACGAGCAGTACTTC.

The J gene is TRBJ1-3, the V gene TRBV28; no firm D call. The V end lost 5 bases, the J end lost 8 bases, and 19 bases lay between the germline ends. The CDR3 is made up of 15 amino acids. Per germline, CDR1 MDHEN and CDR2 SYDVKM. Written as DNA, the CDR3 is TGTGCCAGCAGTACCCCGGGAGGGTGGAAGGACACCATATATTTT. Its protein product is CASSTPGGWKDTIYF.

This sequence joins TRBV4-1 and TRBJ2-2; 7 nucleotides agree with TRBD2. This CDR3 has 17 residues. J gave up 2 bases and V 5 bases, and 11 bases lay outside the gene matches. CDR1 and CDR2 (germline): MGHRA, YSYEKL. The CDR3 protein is CASSIRTVAGNTGELFF. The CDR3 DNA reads TGCGCCAGCAGCATACGGACTGTAGCGGGCAACACCGGGGAGCTGTTTTTT.

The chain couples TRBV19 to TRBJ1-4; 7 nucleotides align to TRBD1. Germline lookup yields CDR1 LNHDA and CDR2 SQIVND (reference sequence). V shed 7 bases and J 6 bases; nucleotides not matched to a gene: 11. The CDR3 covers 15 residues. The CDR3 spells CASNPSTGTYEKLFF. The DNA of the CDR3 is TGTGCCAGTAATCCTTCGACAGGGACATATGAAAAACTGTTTTTT.

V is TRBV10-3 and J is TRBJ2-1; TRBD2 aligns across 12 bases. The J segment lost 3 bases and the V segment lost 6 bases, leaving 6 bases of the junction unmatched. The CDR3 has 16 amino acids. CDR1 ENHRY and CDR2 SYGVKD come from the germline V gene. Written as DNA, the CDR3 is TGTGCCATCAGCCTGACTAGCGGGAGTGGCTACAATGAGCAGTTCTTC. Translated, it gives CAISLTSGSGYNEQFF.

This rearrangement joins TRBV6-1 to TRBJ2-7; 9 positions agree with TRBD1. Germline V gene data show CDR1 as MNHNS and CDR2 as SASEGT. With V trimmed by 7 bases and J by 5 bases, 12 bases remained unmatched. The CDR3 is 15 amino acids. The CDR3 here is CASTKGTGRINEQYF. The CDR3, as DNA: TGTGCCAGCACCAAAGGGACAGGGAGAATCAACGAGCAGTACTTC.

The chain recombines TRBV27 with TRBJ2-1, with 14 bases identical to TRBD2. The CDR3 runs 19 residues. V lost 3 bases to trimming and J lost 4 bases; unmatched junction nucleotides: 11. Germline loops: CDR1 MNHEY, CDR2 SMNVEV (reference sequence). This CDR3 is CASSLVGTSGRVPYNEQFF. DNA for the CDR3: TGTGCCAGCAGTTTGGTCGGGACTAGCGGGAGAGTTCCGTACAATGAGCAGTTCTTC.

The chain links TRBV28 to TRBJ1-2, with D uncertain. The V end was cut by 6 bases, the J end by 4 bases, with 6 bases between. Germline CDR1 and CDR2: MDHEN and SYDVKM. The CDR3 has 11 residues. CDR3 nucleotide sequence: TGTGCCAGCAGCGACTTCTATGGCTACACCTTC. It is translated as CASSDFYGYTF.

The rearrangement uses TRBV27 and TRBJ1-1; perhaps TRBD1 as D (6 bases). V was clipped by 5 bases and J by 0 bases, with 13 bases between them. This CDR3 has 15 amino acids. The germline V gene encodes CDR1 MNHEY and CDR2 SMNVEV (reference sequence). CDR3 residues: CASSPWTAMNTEAFF. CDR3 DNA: TGTGCCAGCAGTCCCTGGACAGCTATGAACACTGAAGCTTTCTTT.

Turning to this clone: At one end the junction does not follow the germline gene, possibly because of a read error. The CDR3 reads CASTPFVPGNTIYF. CDR3 nucleotides: TGTGCTAGCACCCCGTTTGTTCCTGGAAACACCATATATTTT. This chain joins TRBV7-7 and TRBJ1-3; D call uncertain. This CDR3 has 14 residues. Per the germline V gene, CDR1 is SSHAT and CDR2 is FNYEAQ (reference sequence).

For the CDR3, the DNA is TGTGCCAGCAGCCCACCGGGGTGGGTCTACGAGCAGTACTTC. It encodes CASSPPGWVYEQYF. The chain joins TRBV7-9 to TRBJ2-7, with a weak D call TRBD2 (5 bases). The CDR3 extends over 14 amino acids. Trimming cost V 5 bases and J 3 bases, with 14 bases left between them. CDR1 and CDR2 (germline): SEHNR, FQNEAQ (reference sequence).

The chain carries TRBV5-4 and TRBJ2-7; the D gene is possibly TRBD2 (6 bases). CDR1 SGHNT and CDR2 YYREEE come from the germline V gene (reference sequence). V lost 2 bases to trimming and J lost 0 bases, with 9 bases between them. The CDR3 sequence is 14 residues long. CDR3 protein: CASSFGGPSYEQYF. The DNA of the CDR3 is TGTGCCAGCAGCTTCGGGGGACCCTCCTACGAGCAGTACTTC.

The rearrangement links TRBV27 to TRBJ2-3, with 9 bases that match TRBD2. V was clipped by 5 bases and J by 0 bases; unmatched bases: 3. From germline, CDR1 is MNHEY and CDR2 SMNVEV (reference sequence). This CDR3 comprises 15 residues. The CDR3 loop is CASSSAGGSTDTQYF. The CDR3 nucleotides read TGTGCCAGCAGTAGCGCGGGAGGGAGCACAGATACGCAGTATTTT.

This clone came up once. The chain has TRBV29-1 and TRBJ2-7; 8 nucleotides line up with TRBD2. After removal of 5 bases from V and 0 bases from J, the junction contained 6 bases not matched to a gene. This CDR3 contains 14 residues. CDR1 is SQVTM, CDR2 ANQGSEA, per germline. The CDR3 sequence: CSVKLAGSSYEQYF. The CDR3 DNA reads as TGCAGCGTTAAGCTAGCGGGTTCCTCCTACGAGCAGTACTTC.

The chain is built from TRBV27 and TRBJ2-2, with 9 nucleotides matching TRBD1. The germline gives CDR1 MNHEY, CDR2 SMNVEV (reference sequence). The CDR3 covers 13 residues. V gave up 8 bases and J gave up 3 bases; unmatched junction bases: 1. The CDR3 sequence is CASGTGYTGELFF. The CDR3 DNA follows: TGTGCCAGCGGGACAGGGTACACCGGGGAGCTGTTTTTT.

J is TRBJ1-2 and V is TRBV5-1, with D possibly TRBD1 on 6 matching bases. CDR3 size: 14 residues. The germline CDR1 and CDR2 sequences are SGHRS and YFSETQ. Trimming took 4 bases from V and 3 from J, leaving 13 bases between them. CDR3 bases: TGCGCCAGCAGCCCCCAACAGGGATACTATGGCTACACCTTC. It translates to CASSPQQGYYGYTF.

The CDR3 region is CASTRDYSNQPQHF. In nucleotides, the CDR3 is TGTGCCAGCACGAGGGACTATAGCAATCAGCCCCAGCATTTT. The chain links TRBV28 to TRBJ1-5; the D gene is possibly TRBD1 (5 bases). The V end was cut by 7 bases, the J end by 0 bases, with 10 bases between. The CDR3 runs 14 residues. From germline, CDR1 is MDHEN and CDR2 SYDVKM.

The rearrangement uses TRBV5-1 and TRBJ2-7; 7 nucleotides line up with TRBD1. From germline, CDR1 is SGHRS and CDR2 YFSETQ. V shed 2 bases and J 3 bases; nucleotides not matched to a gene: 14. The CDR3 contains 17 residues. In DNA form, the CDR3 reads TGCGCCAGCAGCTTTGGGGACAGTCCCCTCCTAAACTACGAGCAGTACTTC. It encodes CASSFGDSPLLNYEQYF.

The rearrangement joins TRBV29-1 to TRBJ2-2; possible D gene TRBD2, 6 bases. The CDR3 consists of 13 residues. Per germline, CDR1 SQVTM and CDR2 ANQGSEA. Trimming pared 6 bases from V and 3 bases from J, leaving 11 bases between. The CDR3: CSVSGTHTGELFF. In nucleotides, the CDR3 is TGCAGCGTGTCCGGGACTCACACCGGGGAGCTGTTTTTT.

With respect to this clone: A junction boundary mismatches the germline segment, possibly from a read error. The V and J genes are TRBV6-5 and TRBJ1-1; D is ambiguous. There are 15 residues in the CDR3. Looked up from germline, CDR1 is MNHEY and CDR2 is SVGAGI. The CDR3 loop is CTSSYIAREDTEAFF. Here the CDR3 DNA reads TGTACCAGCAGTTATATAGCGAGGGAGGACACTGAAGCTTTCTTT.

The chain's CDR3 is CASSLVGQDGTQYF. Written as DNA, the CDR3 is TGTGCCAGCAGCTTAGTTGGACAGGACGGGACCCAGTACTTC. This chain connects TRBV7-9 to TRBJ2-5, with 7 bases lining up with TRBD1. This CDR3 region has 14 residues. Germline values: CDR1 SEHNR, CDR2 FQNEAQ (reference sequence). With V trimmed by 1 base and J by 7 bases, 6 bases remained unmatched.

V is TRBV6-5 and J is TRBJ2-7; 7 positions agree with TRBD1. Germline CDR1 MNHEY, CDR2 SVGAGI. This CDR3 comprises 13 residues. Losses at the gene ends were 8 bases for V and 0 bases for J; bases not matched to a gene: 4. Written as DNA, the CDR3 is TGTGCCAGCTCGACAGGGACCTCCTACGAGCAGTACTTC. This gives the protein CASSTGTSYEQYF.

The CDR3 here is CASSLLSGRRSSYNEQFF. The CDR3 DNA is TGTGCCAGCTCACTTCTTAGCGGGAGGCGAAGCTCCTACAATGAGCAGTTCTTC. The chain recombines TRBV18 with TRBJ2-1; 10 bases agree with TRBD2. Germline CDR1 KGHSH, CDR2 LQKENI. V was pared by 4 bases and J by 0 bases, with 9 bases of the junction left unmatched. This CDR3 has 18 residues.

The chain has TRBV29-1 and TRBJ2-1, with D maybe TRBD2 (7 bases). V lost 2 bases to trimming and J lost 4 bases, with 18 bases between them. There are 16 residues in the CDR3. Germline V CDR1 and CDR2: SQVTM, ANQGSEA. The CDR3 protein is CSVENVRGARYNEQFF. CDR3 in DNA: TGCAGCGTTGAAAATGTCCGGGGGGCGCGGTACAATGAGCAGTTCTTC.

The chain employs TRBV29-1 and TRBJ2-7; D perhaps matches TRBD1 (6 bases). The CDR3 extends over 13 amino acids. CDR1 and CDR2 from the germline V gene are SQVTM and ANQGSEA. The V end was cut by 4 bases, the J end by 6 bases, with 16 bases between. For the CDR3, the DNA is TGCAGCGTTGGTCAGGGGCCCCCCGGCGAGCAGTACTTC. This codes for CSVGQGPPGEQYF.